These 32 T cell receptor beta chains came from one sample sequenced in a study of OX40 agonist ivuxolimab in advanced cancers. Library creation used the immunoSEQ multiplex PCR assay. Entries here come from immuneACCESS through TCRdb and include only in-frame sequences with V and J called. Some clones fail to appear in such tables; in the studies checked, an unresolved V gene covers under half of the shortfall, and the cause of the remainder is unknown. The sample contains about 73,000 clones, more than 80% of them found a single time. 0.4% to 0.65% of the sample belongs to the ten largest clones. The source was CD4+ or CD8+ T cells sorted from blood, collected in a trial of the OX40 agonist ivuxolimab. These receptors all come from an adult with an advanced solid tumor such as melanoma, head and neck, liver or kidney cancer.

CDR3 in amino acids: CASSSEVRGDYNEQFF. DNA of the CDR3: TGTGCCAGCAGCTCGGAAGTCCGGGGGGACTACAATGAGCAGTTCTTC. This chain links TRBV5-4 with TRBJ2-1, with 7 nucleotides matching TRBD2. J gave up 3 bases and V 3 bases, and 9 bases lay outside the gene matches. The CDR3 covers 16 residues. Germline V CDR1 and CDR2: SGHNT, YYREEE (reference sequence).

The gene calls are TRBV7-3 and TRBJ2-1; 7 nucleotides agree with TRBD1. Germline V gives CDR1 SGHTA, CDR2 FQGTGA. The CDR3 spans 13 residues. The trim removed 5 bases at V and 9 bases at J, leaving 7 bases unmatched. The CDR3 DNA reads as TGTGCCAGCAGCCTGACAGGGTCGGGTGAGCAGTTCTTC. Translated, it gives CASSLTGSGEQFF.

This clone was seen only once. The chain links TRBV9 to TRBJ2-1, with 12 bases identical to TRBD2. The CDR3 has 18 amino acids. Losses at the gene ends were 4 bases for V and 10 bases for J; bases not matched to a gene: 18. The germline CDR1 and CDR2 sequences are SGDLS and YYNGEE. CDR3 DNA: TGTGCCAGCAGCCCAAGAAGTGTCCTAGCGGGAGGGTGGCGCGAGCAGTTCTTC. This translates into CASSPRSVLAGGWREQFF. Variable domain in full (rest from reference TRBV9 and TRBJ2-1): DSGVTQTPKHLITATGQRVTLRCSPRSGDLSVYWYQQSLDQGLQFLIQYYNGEERAKGNILERFSAQQFPDLHSELNLSSLELGDSALYFCASSPRSVLAGGWREQFFGPGTRLTVL.

CDR3 coding DNA: TGCGCCAGCAGCTTGGGGGACAGGGTTTACGAGCAGTACTTC. It translates to CASSLGDRVYEQYF. V usage is TRBV5-1 and J usage is TRBJ2-7, with 9 positions matching TRBD1. This CDR3 is 14 amino acids long. Germline lookup yields CDR1 SGHRS and CDR2 YFSETQ. V lost 0 bases and J lost 4; bases outside the gene matches: 2.

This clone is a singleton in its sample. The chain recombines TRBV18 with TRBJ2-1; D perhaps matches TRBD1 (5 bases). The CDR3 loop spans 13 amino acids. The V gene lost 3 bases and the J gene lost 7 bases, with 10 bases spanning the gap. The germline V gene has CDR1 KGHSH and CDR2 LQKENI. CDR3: CASSPKGVNEQFF. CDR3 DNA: TGTGCCAGCTCACCTAAAGGGGTGAATGAGCAGTTCTTC.

The CDR3: CASSAGQGANTQYF. Here the CDR3 DNA reads TGTGCCAGCAGCGCGGGACAGGGGGCCAACACCCAGTACTTC. The chain couples TRBV25-1 to TRBJ2-5; TRBD1 matches 12 bases. Germline V gives CDR1 MGHDK, CDR2 SYGVNS. Trimming took 6 bases from V and 8 from J; bases not matched to a gene: 7. The CDR3 totals 14 residues.

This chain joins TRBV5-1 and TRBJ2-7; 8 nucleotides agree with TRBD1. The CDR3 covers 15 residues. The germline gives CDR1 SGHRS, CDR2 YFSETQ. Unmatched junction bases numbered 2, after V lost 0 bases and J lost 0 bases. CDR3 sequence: CASSLVQGASYEQYF. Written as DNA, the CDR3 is TGCGCCAGCAGCTTGGTCCAGGGGGCCTCCTACGAGCAGTACTTC.

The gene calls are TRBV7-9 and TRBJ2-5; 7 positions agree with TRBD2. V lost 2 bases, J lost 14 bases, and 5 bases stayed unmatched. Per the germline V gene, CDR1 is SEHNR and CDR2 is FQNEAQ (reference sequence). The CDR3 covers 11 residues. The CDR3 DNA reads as TGTGCCAGCAGCTTATTGGGAGGGTTATACTTC. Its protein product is CASSLLGGLYF.

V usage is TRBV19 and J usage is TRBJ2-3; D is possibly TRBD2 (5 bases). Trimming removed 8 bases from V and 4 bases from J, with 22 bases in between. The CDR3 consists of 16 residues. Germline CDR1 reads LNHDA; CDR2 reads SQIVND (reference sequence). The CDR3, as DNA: TGTGCCAGTTCCACTCACCTTCTAGCATCGTCAGATACGCAGTATTTT. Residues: CASSTHLLASSDTQYF.

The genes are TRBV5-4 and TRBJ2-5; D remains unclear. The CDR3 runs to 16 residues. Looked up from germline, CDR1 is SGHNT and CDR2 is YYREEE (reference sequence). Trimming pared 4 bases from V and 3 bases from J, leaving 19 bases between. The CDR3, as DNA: TGTGCCAGCAGCGGGAAGAGTGCCCCCTACGAAGAGACCCAGTACTTC. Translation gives CASSGKSAPYEETQYF.

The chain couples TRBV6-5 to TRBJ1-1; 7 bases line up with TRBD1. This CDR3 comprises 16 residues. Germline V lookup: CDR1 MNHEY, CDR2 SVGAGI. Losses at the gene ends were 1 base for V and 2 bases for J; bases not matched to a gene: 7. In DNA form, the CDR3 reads TGTGCCAGCAGTTACTGGTCGACAGGGCCTAACACTGAAGCTTTCTTT. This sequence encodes CASSYWSTGPNTEAFF.

Here the CDR3 DNA reads TGTGCCAGCAGCTTAGATCCGACATTATACACTGAAGCTTTCTTT. This codes for CASSLDPTLYTEAFF. The V and J genes are TRBV11-2 and TRBJ1-1; D uncertain. This CDR3 is 15 amino acids long. Germline CDR1 and CDR2: SGHAT and FQNNGV. The V end lost 0 bases, the J end lost 3 bases, and 11 bases lay between the germline ends.

Here the CDR3 DNA reads TGTGCCAGTAGTATAGGTGCAGGGGGGTTCACAGATACGCAGTATTTT. Amino acid sequence: CASSIGAGGFTDTQYF. This chain uses TRBV19 with TRBJ2-3; tentatively, D is TRBD1 (7 bases). Germline loops: CDR1 LNHDA, CDR2 SQIVND (reference sequence). This CDR3 region has 16 residues. Trimming stripped 1 base from V and 2 bases from J, with 13 bases between.

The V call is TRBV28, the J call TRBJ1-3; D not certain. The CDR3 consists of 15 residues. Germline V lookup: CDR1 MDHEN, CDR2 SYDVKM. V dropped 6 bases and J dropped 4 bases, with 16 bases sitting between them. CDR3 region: CASSPIPGSGNTIYF. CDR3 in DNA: TGTGCCAGCAGCCCCATTCCGGGTTCGGGAAACACCATATATTTT.

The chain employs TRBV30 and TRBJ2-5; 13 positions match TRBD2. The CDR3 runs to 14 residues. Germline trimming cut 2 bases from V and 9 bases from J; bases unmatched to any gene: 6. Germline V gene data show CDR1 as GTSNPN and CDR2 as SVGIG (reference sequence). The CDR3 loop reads CAWSTGLAGDSQYF. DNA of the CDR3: TGTGCCTGGAGTACTGGACTAGCGGGAGATTCCCAGTACTTC. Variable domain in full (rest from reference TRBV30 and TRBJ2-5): SQTIHQWPATLVQPVGSPLSLECTVEGTSNPNLYWYRQAAGRGLQLLFYSVGIGQISSEVPQNLSASRPQDRQFILSSKKLLLSDSGFYLCAWSTGLAGDSQYFGPGTRLLVL.

Here the CDR3 reads CASSSSWGSYEQYF. The CDR3, as DNA: TGCGCCAGCAGCTCCAGCTGGGGGTCCTACGAGCAGTACTTC. V and J are TRBV5-1 and TRBJ2-7; D possibly uses TRBD1 or TRBD2 (5 bases each). Germline V gene sequence: CDR1 SGHRS, CDR2 YFSETQ. Trimming left V 3 bases short and J 1 base short, with 11 bases between. The CDR3 is 14 residues long.

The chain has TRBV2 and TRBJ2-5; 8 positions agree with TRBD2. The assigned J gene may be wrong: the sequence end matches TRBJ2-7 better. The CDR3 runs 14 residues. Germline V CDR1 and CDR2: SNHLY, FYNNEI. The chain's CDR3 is CATTRRTSSGEQYF. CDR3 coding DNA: TGTGCCACCACGAGGAGGACTAGCTCTGGCGAGCAGTACTTC.

The CDR3 loop reads CASRVGQPNTEAFF. CDR3 DNA sequence: TGTGCCAGCAGAGTGGGACAGCCGAACACTGAAGCTTTCTTT. The V and J genes are TRBV6-1 and TRBJ1-1; 7 bases match TRBD1. V lost 6 bases and J lost 1; bases outside the gene matches: 5. Germline V gene sequence: CDR1 MNHNS, CDR2 SASEGT. This CDR3 has 14 amino acids.

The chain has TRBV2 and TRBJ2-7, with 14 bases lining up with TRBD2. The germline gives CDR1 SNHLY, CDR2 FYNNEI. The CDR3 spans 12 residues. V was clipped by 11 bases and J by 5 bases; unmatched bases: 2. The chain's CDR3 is CAGGLAGDEQYF. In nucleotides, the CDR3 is TGTGCCGGGGGACTAGCGGGAGACGAGCAGTACTTC.

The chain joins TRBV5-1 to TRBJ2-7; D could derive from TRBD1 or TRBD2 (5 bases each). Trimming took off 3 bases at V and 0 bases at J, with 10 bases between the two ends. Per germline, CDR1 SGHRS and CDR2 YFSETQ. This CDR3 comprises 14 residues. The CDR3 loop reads CASSWDPISYEQYF. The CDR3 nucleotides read TGCGCCAGCAGCTGGGACCCTATCTCCTACGAGCAGTACTTC.

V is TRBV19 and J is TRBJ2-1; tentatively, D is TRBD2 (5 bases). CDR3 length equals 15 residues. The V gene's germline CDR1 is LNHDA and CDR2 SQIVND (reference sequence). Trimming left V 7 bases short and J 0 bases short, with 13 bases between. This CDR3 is CASKIAHPSYNEQFF. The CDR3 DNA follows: TGTGCCAGTAAAATAGCGCATCCCTCCTACAATGAGCAGTTCTTC.

Here the CDR3 reads CASKQGNSGANVLTF. In DNA, the CDR3 is TGTGCCAGCAAACAGGGGAATTCTGGGGCCAACGTCCTGACTTTC. V and J are TRBV27 and TRBJ2-6, with 7 nucleotides matching TRBD1. Unmatched junction bases numbered 4, after V lost 7 bases and J lost 1 base. In germline, CDR1 is MNHEY, CDR2 SMNVEV (reference sequence). The CDR3 loop spans 15 amino acids.

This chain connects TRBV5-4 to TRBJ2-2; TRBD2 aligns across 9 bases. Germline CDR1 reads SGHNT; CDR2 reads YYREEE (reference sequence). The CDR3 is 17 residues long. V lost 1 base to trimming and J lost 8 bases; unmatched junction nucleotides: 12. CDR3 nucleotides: TGTGCCAGCAGCTTGAGTCGGCGGGAGGGCCCAGGTGGGGAGCTGTTTTTT. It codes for CASSLSRREGPGGELFF.

The CDR3, as DNA: TGTGCCAGCGGGGGGACTAGCGGGTCCTACGAGCAGTACTTC. Its protein is CASGGTSGSYEQYF. The chain couples TRBV11-2 to TRBJ2-7; 12 bases fit TRBD2. Germline V gene lookup returns CDR1 SGHAT and CDR2 FQNNGV. The CDR3 loop spans 14 amino acids. With 8 bases clipped from V and 1 base from J, the junction kept 3 bases outside the gene matches.

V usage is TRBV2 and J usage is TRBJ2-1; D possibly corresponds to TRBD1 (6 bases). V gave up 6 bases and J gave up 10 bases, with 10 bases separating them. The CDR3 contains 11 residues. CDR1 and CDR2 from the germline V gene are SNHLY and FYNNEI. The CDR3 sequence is CASRDDREQFF. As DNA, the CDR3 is TGTGCCAGCAGGGACGACAGGGAGCAGTTCTTC.

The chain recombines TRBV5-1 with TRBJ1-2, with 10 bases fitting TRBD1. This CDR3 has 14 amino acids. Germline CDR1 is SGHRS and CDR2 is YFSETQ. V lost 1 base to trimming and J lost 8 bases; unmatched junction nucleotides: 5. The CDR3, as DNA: TGCGCCAGCAGCTTGACCCTGACAGGGGGCGGCTACACCTTC. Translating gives CASSLTLTGGGYTF.

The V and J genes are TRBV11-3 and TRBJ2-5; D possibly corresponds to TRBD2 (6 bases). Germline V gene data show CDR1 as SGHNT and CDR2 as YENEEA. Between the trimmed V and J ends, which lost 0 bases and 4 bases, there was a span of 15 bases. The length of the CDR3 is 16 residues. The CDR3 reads CASSLDGGRLGETQYF. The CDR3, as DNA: TGTGCCAGCAGCTTAGATGGGGGGAGGCTGGGAGAGACCCAGTACTTC.

In DNA form, the CDR3 reads TGTGCCATCAGTGACAACGGAGTCGTGAACACTGAAGCTTTCTTT. Translated, it gives CAISDNGVVNTEAFF. This rearrangement joins TRBV10-3 to TRBJ1-1; D is unclear. Germline V gene data show CDR1 as ENHRY and CDR2 as SYGVKD. Deletions cut 3 bases from V and 0 bases from J, with 11 bases between. There are 15 residues in the CDR3.

The CDR3 coding sequence is TGTGCCAGCAGTCTAGATGATTGGGACACTGAAGCTTTCTTT. It codes for CASSLDDWDTEAFF. The chain employs TRBV6-6 and TRBJ1-1; unclear D gene. The CDR3 sequence is 14 residues long. Germline V CDR1 and CDR2: MNHNY, SVGAGI (reference sequence). Trimming stripped 5 bases from V and 3 bases from J, with 13 bases between.

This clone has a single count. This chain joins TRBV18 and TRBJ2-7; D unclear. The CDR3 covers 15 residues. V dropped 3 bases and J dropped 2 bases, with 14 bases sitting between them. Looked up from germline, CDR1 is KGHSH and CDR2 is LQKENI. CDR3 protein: CASSPRTGRPYEQYF. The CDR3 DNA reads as TGTGCCAGCTCACCTCGCACCGGCAGACCCTACGAGCAGTACTTC.

The CDR3 protein is CASSPGGKNSPLHF. Here the CDR3 DNA reads TGTGCCAGCAGTCCAGGGGGCAAAAATTCACCCCTCCACTTT. The chain employs TRBV6-5 and TRBJ1-6; 8 nucleotides align to TRBD1. Trimming cost V 5 bases and J 7 bases; bases outside gene matches: 4. This CDR3 has 14 amino acids. CDR1 MNHEY and CDR2 SVGAGI come from the germline V gene.

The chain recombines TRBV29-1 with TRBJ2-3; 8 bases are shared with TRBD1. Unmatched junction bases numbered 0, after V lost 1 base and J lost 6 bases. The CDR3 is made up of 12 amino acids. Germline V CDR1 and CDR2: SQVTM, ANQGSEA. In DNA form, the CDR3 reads TGCAGCGTTGAAGGGGACAGGGATACGCAGTATTTT. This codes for CSVEGDRDTQYF.